One and the same sample provided the 30 T cell receptor beta chains below, sequenced in a study of CD8 T cells in Susac syndrome. With random hexamers, 0.5 to 1 ug RNA was reverse transcribed. TCRdb redid the calling of the immunoSEQ multiplex PCR reads with MiXCR, one entry per CDR3 protein. The sample lists over 95,000 distinct CDR3 sequences; approximately 90% were seen once. Sequencing was performed on CD8+ T cells from PBMCs. Receptors originate from a human donor in good health.

A note on this clonotype: At one end the junction does not follow the germline gene, possibly because of a read error. The rearrangement uses TRBV20-1 and TRBJ1-4; D is perhaps TRBD1 (6 bases). The CDR3 spans 12 residues. The germline gives CDR1 DFQATT, CDR2 SNEGSKA (reference sequence). The CDR3 is CRVPGANEKLFF. Here the CDR3 DNA reads TGCAGGGTCCCGGGGGCTAACGAAAAACTGTTTTTT.

The V gene is TRBV27, the J gene TRBJ2-5; 7 positions match TRBD1. The CDR3 is made up of 14 amino acids. Germline V gene sequence: CDR1 MNHEY, CDR2 SMNVEV (reference sequence). V lost 5 bases and J lost 3; bases outside the gene matches: 6. The CDR3 loop is CASSPRQGKETQYF. The CDR3 coding sequence is TGTGCCAGCAGTCCCCGACAGGGCAAAGAGACCCAGTACTTC.

The genes are TRBV29-1 and TRBJ2-3, with TRBD2 matching 9 bases. After removal of 7 bases from V and 4 bases from J, the junction contained 12 bases not matched to a gene. The CDR3 covers 15 residues. Germline V gene sequence: CDR1 SQVTM, CDR2 ANQGSEA. CDR3 loop: CSAKHLAGAADTQYF. In DNA form, the CDR3 reads TGCAGCGCCAAACACTTAGCGGGAGCTGCAGATACGCAGTATTTT.

The chain has TRBV4-2 and TRBJ2-7; 9 nucleotides match TRBD1. Germline V CDR1 and CDR2: LGHNA, YNFKEQ. This CDR3 comprises 17 residues. The junction had 14 bases not matched to a gene; V was cut back by 4 bases and J by 4 bases. Here the CDR3 DNA reads TGTGCCAGCAGCCGAAAAGGAGACAGGGGGACGAGGTACGAGCAGTACTTC. It encodes CASSRKGDRGTRYEQYF.

This clonotype was picked up one time. The rearrangement uses TRBV20-1 and TRBJ2-2; D remains unclear. Deletions cut 1 base from V and 5 bases from J, with 8 bases between. Germline CDR1 and CDR2: DFQATT and SNEGSKA (reference sequence). This CDR3 has 13 amino acids. The CDR3 reads CSARADFTGELFF. The CDR3 DNA follows: TGCAGTGCTAGAGCCGACTTTACCGGGGAGCTGTTTTTT.

This sequence joins TRBV6-2 or TRBV6-3 and TRBJ2-3, with 8 bases identical to TRBD2. This CDR3 comprises 21 residues. The germline V gene has CDR1 MNHEY and CDR2 SVGEGT. V lost 0 bases to trimming and J lost 0 bases; unmatched junction nucleotides: 17. The chain's CDR3 is CASSYSTLSAGGPMSTDTQYF. The CDR3 DNA reads as TGTGCCAGCAGTTACTCCACGTTAAGCGCGGGGGGACCGATGAGCACAGATACGCAGTATTTT.

The chain has TRBV5-1 and TRBJ1-1; D gene uncertain. V was cut by 4 bases and J by 1 base, with 14 bases left in between. The CDR3 is 15 residues long. Germline V CDR1 and CDR2: SGHRS, YFSETQ. The CDR3 sequence: CASSPWSAENTEAFF. The DNA for the CDR3 is TGCGCCAGCAGCCCCTGGTCGGCGGAGAACACTGAAGCTTTCTTT.

Only one count was recorded for this clonotype. J is TRBJ2-7 and V is TRBV20-1; no firm D call. V was pared by 5 bases and J by 4 bases, with 9 bases between. This CDR3 comprises 11 residues. Germline CDR1 DFQATT, CDR2 SNEGSKA (reference sequence). The CDR3 nucleotides read TGCAGTGCTTATCGTGAGTACGAGCAGTACTTC. This encodes CSAYREYEQYF.

This clonotype was picked up one time. This chain uses TRBV6-5 with TRBJ2-5; weak D call: TRBD2 (6 bases). From germline, CDR1 is MNHEY and CDR2 SVGAGI. The CDR3 sequence is 16 residues long. V lost 0 bases to trimming and J lost 2 bases, with 13 bases between them. In DNA, the CDR3 is TGTGCCAGCAGTTACTCGTTGTGGGAGGCGCAAGAGACCCAGTACTTC. Amino acid sequence: CASSYSLWEAQETQYF.

The genes are TRBV15 and TRBJ2-2; D is undetermined. Germline CDR1 reads LNHNV; CDR2 reads YYDKDF (reference sequence). The CDR3 covers 16 residues. The V and J ends lost 0 bases and 0 bases respectively, with 8 bases between them. The CDR3 sequence: CATSRDRGANTGELFF. DNA of the CDR3: TGTGCCACCAGCAGAGATCGAGGCGCGAACACCGGGGAGCTGTTTTTT.

This chain uses TRBV28 with TRBJ1-5; no firm D call. The CDR3 contains 12 residues. Germline V gene data show CDR1 as MDHEN and CDR2 as SYDVKM. V was cut by 6 bases and J by 11 bases, with 14 bases left in between. The CDR3 nucleotides are TGTGCCAGCAGAGTCCAAAAGGAAGCCCAGCATTTT. It specifies CASRVQKEAQHF.

The CDR3 DNA sequence: TGCAGTAGTAGCGAGACAGTAGCCAACTATGGCTACACCTTC. Protein product: CSSSETVANYGYTF. The chain employs TRBV20-1 and TRBJ1-2, with D perhaps TRBD1 (5 bases). V lost 8 bases to trimming and J lost 2 bases, with 18 bases between them. CDR3 length equals 14 residues. The germline gives CDR1 DFQATT, CDR2 SNEGSKA (reference sequence).

J is TRBJ2-1 and V is TRBV20-1, with 7 bases aligning to TRBD2. Trimming removed 3 bases from V and 4 bases from J; junction bases left unmatched: 24. The CDR3 has 20 residues. The germline V gene has CDR1 DFQATT and CDR2 SNEGSKA (reference sequence). CDR3 sequence (DNA): TGCAGTGCTAGTAGGGATGGGAGGGCCGGTGTACGGAGAGCGTACAATGAGCAGTTCTTC. It codes for CSASRDGRAGVRRAYNEQFF.

The chain has TRBV20-1 and TRBJ2-1; D not certain. In germline, CDR1 is DFQATT, CDR2 SNEGSKA (reference sequence). V lost 4 bases, J lost 12 bases, and 31 bases lay in between. The CDR3 runs to 17 residues. The CDR3 here is CSAKSWRTTGSHPPQFF. In nucleotides, the CDR3 is TGCAGTGCTAAGTCTTGGCGTACCACCGGGTCTCACCCACCGCAGTTCTTC.

In this sample, this clonotype turned up once. The genes are TRBV6-5 and TRBJ2-3; D is ambiguous. This CDR3 has 13 amino acids. Germline V gene lookup returns CDR1 MNHEY and CDR2 SVGAGI. V lost 6 bases and J lost 10, with 17 bases in between. The CDR3 is CASSPPGERPQYF. DNA of the CDR3: TGTGCCAGCAGCCCCCCCGGCGAACGTCCGCAGTATTTT.

The chain links TRBV4-2 to TRBJ1-3; the match to TRBD1 covers 8 bases. This CDR3 comprises 15 residues. The trim removed 3 bases at V and 2 bases at J, leaving 3 bases unmatched. Germline V gene data show CDR1 as LGHNA and CDR2 as YNFKEQ. The CDR3 DNA reads TGTGCCAGCAGCCAGCAGACAGGGGCTGGAAACACCATATATTTT. Its protein is CASSQQTGAGNTIYF.

The V gene is TRBV3-1, the J gene TRBJ2-7, with 8 bases aligning to TRBD2. Per germline, CDR1 LGHDT and CDR2 YNNKEL (reference sequence). V trimming: 1 base; J trimming: 2 bases; junction bases outside the gene matches: 7. This CDR3 is built from 16 residues. The CDR3 sequence is CASSQASGGLPYEQYF. CDR3 coding DNA: TGTGCCAGCAGCCAAGCGTCGGGAGGGCTGCCCTACGAGCAGTACTTC.

The chain recombines TRBV6-2 or TRBV6-3 with TRBJ1-6; D ambiguous. V was trimmed by 5 bases and J by 6 bases, leaving 11 bases between them. Looked up from germline, CDR1 is MNHEY and CDR2 is SVGEGT. This CDR3 contains 14 residues. The chain's CDR3 is CASSPGRSNSPLHF. Written as DNA, the CDR3 is TGTGCCAGCAGTCCCGGACGGTCTAATTCACCCCTCCACTTT.

CDR3 bases: TGTGCCAGCAAAAAGCGGGAAGAAGAGACCCAGTACTTC. Protein sequence: CASKKREEETQYF. This chain connects TRBV13 to TRBJ2-5; 7 bases align to TRBD2. In germline, CDR1 is PRHDT, CDR2 FYEKMQ (reference sequence). The ends lost 7 bases at V and 3 bases at J; junction bases unmatched: 5. CDR3 length equals 13 residues.

The V gene is TRBV5-1, the J gene TRBJ1-1, with 8 bases fitting TRBD1. The trim removed 1 base at V and 6 bases at J, leaving 11 bases unmatched. The CDR3 spans 16 residues. Germline assignment: CDR1 SGHRS and CDR2 YFSETQ. CDR3 amino acids: CASSLRVDRGVSEAFF. CDR3 bases: TGCGCCAGCAGCTTGAGGGTCGACAGGGGCGTTTCTGAAGCTTTCTTT.

CDR3 region: CASSRGALNTEAFF. In nucleotides, the CDR3 is TGCGCCAGCAGCAGGGGGGCCCTGAACACTGAAGCTTTCTTT. This sequence joins TRBV10-2 and TRBJ1-1, with 7 bases aligning to TRBD1. Germline CDR1 is WSHSY and CDR2 is SAAADI. J gave up 0 bases and V 6 bases, and 4 bases lay outside the gene matches. CDR3 length: 14 amino acids.

This clonotype was seen just once. The V call is TRBV18, the J call TRBJ1-2; maybe TRBD1 (5 bases). The CDR3 extends over 15 amino acids. Germline lookup yields CDR1 KGHSH and CDR2 LQKENI. V shed 5 bases and J shed 3 bases, with 16 bases lying between them. The CDR3, as DNA: TGTGCCAGCTCAGCGCCGGGACGGTCGGACTATGGCTACACCTTC. Its translation is CASSAPGRSDYGYTF.

The chain carries TRBV7-8 and TRBJ1-1; D remains ambiguous. CDR3 length: 13 residues. The germline gives CDR1 SGHVS, CDR2 FQNEAQ. With 3 bases removed from V and 7 bases from J, the gap between germline ends came to 12 bases. CDR3 sequence reads: CASSLRTEFEAFF. In DNA, the CDR3 is TGTGCCAGCAGCTTGAGGACGGAATTTGAAGCTTTCTTT. Full variable domain (remainder filled in from reference TRBV7-8 and TRBJ1-1): GAGVSQSPRYKVAKRGQDVALRCDPISGHVSLFWYQQALGQGPEFLTYFQNEAQLDKSGLPSDRFFAERPEGSVSTLKIQRTQQEDSAVYLCASSLRTEFEAFFGQGTRLTVV.

The genes are TRBV5-4 and TRBJ2-2; 7 bases are shared with TRBD2. Per the germline V gene, CDR1 is SGHNT and CDR2 is YYREEE (reference sequence). V lost 4 bases to trimming and J lost 1 base; unmatched junction nucleotides: 7. CDR3 length: 16 residues. The CDR3 nucleotides read TGTGCCAGCAGCCCCCAATGGGGGGGGAACACCGGGGAGCTGTTTTTT. Translation gives CASSPQWGGNTGELFF.

This rearrangement joins TRBV7-2 to TRBJ2-6; D is possibly TRBD1 or TRBD2 (5 bases each). CDR3 length: 17 amino acids. Trimming cost V 1 base and J 3 bases, with 13 bases left between them. Per the germline V gene, CDR1 is SGHTA and CDR2 is FQGNSA. The chain's CDR3 is CASSLVSGAGGANVLTF. The CDR3 nucleotides are TGTGCCAGCAGCTTAGTATCCGGGGCCGGTGGGGCCAACGTCCTGACTTTC.

The V call is TRBV5-1, the J call TRBJ2-1; D perhaps matches TRBD1 (7 bases). V lost 2 bases and J lost 3, with 12 bases in between. Germline CDR1 reads SGHRS; CDR2 reads YFSETQ. The CDR3 runs to 15 residues. CDR3 DNA: TGCGCCAGCAGCTTAGGAGGGGGCAACTACAATGAGCAGTTCTTC. Encoded protein: CASSLGGGNYNEQFF.

The genes are TRBV9 and TRBJ2-1, with 10 positions matching TRBD2. Germline-derived CDR1 and CDR2 are SGDLS and YYNGEE. The CDR3 totals 15 residues. Trimming took 0 bases from V and 9 from J; bases not matched to a gene: 6. The CDR3 is CASSVAAGGPSEQFF. The CDR3 DNA sequence: TGTGCCAGCAGCGTAGCAGCGGGAGGGCCCAGTGAGCAGTTCTTC.

This clonotype was counted a few times. The V call is TRBV13, the J call TRBJ2-4; D is ambiguous. Germline CDR1 reads PRHDT; CDR2 reads FYEKMQ (reference sequence). This CDR3 is built from 13 residues. The germline V and J ends were trimmed by 7 bases and 0 bases, with 7 bases remaining between them. The CDR3 DNA follows: TGTGCCAGCACAGCCTTAGCCAAAAACATTCAGTACTTC. Encoded protein: CASTALAKNIQYF.

The chain uses TRBV28 and TRBJ2-3; no clear D. V lost 3 bases, J lost 2 bases, and 9 bases lay in between. The CDR3 runs 14 residues. Germline loops: CDR1 MDHEN, CDR2 SYDVKM. CDR3 nucleotides: TGTGCCAGCAGTTTGGCAGGTAACACAGATACGCAGTATTTT. It encodes CASSLAGNTDTQYF.

The chain joins TRBV3-1 to TRBJ2-3, with 7 bases lining up with TRBD2. The CDR3 is made up of 17 amino acids. CDR1 LGHDT and CDR2 YNNKEL come from the germline V gene (reference sequence). The V and J ends lost 4 bases and 3 bases, in that order; junction bases with no gene match: 13. The CDR3 loop reads CASSLRSGGDQTDTQYF. The CDR3 nucleotides read TGTGCCAGCAGCCTCCGGTCGGGGGGAGATCAGACAGATACGCAGTATTTT.